This T cell receptor beta chain was sequenced for a study of blood T cell repertoires in COVID-19. Study at large: Samples representing acute and convalescent COVID-19 were sourced from the United States, Italy and Spain.

With 6 bases removed from V and 6 bases from J, the gap between germline ends came to 6 bases. Germline V lookup: CDR1 MNHEY, CDR2 SVGAGI. CDR3 size: 12 residues. Authors' data handling: The assay estimated nucleated cells by amplifying reference gene primers. Generated by immunoSEQ multiplex PCR, the TCRdb table keeps only in-frame clones and is missing some. V and J calls and clone size follow that table, whereas D and trimming were derived from the DNA. The data contain around 500,000 clones, roughly 90% of them singletons. The origin of this receptor is a woman in her thirties or forties who had recovered from COVID-19. This chain uses TRBV6-5 with TRBJ1-6, with D hard to call. Sequencing was carried out using PBMCs or T cells enriched from blood (not recorded which). CDR3 sequence (DNA): TGTGCCAGCAGCGGGTTTAATTCACCCCTCCACTTT. It is translated as CASSGFNSPLHF.